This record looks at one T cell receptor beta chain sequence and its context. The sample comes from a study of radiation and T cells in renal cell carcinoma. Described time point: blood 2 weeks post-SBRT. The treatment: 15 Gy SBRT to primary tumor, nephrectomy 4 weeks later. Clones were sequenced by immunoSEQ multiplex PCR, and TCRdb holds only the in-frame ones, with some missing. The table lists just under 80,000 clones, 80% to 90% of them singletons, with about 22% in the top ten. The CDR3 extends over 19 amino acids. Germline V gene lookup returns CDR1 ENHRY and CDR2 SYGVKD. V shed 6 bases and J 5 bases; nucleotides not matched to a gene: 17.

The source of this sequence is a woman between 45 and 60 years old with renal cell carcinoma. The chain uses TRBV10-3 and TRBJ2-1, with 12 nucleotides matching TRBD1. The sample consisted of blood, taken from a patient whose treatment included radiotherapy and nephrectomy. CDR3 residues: CAISGLGTGGSPSHNEQFF. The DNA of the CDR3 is TGTGCCATCAGCGGGTTAGGGACAGGGGGCTCACCTTCCCACAATGAGCAGTTCTTC.